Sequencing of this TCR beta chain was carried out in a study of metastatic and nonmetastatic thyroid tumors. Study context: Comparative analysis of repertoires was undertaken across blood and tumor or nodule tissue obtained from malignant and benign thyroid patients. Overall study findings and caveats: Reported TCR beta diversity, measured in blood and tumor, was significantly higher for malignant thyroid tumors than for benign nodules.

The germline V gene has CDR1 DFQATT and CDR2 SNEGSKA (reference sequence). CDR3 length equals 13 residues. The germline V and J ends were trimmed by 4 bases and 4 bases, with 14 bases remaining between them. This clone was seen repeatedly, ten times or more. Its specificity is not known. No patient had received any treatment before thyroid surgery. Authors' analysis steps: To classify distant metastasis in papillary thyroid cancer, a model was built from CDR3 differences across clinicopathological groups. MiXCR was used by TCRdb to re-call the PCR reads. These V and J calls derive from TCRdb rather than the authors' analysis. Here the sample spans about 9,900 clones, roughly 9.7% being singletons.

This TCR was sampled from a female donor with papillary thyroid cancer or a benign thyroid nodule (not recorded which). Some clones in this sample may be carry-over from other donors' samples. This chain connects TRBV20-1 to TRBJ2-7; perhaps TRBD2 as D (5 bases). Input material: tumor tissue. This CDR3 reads CSATYPGKYEQYV. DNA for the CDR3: TGCAGTGCTACATACCCCGGGAAGTACGAGCAGTACGTC.